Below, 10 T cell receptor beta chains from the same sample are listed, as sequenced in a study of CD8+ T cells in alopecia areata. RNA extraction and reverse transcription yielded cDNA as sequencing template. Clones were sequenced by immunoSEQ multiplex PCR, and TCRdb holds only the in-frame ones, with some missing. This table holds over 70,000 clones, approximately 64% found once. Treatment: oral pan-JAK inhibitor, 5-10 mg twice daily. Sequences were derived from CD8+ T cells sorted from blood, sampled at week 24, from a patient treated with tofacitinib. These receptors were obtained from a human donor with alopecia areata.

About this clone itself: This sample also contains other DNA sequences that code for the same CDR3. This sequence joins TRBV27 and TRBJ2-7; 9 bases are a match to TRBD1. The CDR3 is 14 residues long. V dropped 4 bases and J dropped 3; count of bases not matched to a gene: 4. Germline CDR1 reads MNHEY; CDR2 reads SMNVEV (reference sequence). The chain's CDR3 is CASSSGTGIYEQYF. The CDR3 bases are TGTGCCAGCAGTTCCGGGACAGGGATCTACGAGCAGTACTTC.

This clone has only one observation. CDR3 region: CSVVTWTAGTADTQYF. The CDR3 DNA follows: TGCAGCGTTGTAACGTGGACGGCGGGGACAGCAGATACGCAGTATTTT. This rearrangement joins TRBV29-1 to TRBJ2-3, with D possibly being TRBD1 (7 bases). Trimming took 4 bases from V and 4 from J, leaving 21 bases between them. The CDR3 runs to 16 residues. Germline V gives CDR1 SQVTM, CDR2 ANQGSEA.

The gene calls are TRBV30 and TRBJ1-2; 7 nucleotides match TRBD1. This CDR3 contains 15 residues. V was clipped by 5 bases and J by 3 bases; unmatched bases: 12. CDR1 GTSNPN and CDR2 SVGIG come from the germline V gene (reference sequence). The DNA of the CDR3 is TGTGCCTGGTCTGACGACAGGGTTTGGGACTATGGCTACACCTTC. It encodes CAWSDDRVWDYGYTF.

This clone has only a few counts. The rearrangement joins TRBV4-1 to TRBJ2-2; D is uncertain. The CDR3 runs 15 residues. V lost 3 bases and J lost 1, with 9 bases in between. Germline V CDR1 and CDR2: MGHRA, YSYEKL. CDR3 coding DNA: TGCGCCAGCAGCCACGTTGTCGGGAACACCGGGGAGCTGTTTTTT. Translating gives CASSHVVGNTGELFF.

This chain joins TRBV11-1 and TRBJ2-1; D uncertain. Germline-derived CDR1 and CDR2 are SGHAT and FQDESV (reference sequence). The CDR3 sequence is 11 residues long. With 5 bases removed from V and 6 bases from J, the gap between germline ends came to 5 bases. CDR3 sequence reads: CASSIVNEQFF. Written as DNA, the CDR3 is TGTGCCAGCAGCATAGTCAATGAGCAGTTCTTC.

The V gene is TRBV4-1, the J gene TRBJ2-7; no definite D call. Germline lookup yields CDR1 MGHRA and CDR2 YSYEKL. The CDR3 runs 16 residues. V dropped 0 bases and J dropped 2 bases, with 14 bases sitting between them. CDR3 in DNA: TGCGCCAGCAGCCAAGAAGTAGGAGTGGTGACCTACGAGCAGTACTTC. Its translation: CASSQEVGVVTYEQYF.

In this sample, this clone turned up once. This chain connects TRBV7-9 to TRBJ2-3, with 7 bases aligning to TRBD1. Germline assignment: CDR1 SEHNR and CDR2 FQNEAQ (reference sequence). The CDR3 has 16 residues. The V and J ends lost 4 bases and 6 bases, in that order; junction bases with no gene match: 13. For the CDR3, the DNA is TGTGCCAGCAGCTCCGGACAGGCAGGGGCCCAGGATACGCAGTATTTT. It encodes CASSSGQAGAQDTQYF.

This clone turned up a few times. The CDR3 reads CASRGPGFENTEAFF. The CDR3 DNA reads TGTGCCAGCAGGGGCCCGGGCTTCGAGAACACTGAAGCTTTCTTT. The chain employs TRBV6-5 and TRBJ1-1; no firm D call. There are 15 residues in the CDR3. V was clipped by 6 bases and J by 1 base, with 15 bases between them. Germline CDR1 and CDR2: MNHEY and SVGAGI.

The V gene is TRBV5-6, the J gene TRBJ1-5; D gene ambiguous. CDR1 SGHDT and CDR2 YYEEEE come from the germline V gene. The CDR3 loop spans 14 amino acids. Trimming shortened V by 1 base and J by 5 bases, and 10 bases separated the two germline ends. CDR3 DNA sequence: TGTGCCAGCAGCTTGTCGGGGAGTGATCAGCCCCAGCATTTT. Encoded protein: CASSLSGSDQPQHF.

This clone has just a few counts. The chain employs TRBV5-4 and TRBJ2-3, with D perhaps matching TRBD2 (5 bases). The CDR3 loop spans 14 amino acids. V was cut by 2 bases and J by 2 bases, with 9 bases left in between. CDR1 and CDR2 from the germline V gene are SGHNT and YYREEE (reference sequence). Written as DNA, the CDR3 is TGTGCCAGCAGCTTAGCGGACGACACAGATACGCAGTATTTT. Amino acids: CASSLADDTDTQYF.